This TCR beta chain is from a study of blood T cell repertoires in COVID-19. For the study at large: Acute-phase and convalescent COVID-19 samples originated in the United States, Italy and Spain. T cells, B-cell-depleted T cells, or PBMCs supplied cDNA or gDNA.

In the authors' workflow: Nucleated cell number was recorded as an estimate derived from reference gene primer amplification. Sequencing used immunoSEQ multiplex PCR; TCRdb keeps in-frame clones, though not all of them. Clone size and the V and J calls come from that table; the DNA yielded D and trimming. The sample lists roughly 110,000 clones, 85% occurring once. The clonotype comes from a human donor in a cohort sampled during active COVID-19. Specimen: peripheral blood.

CDR3 loop: CASGLVGRTRTSGGYNEQFF. CDR3 bases: TGTGCTAGTGGTTTGGTAGGGCGAACTAGGACTAGCGGGGGGTACAATGAGCAGTTCTTC. The rearrangement uses TRBV12-5 and TRBJ2-1, with 14 bases fitting TRBD2. CDR1 is LGHNT and CDR2 is FRNRAP in the germline V gene. This CDR3 has 20 amino acids. J lost 4 bases, V lost 0 bases, and 11 bases had no gene match. Full variable domain (outside the CDR3, taken from reference TRBV12-5 and TRBJ2-1): DARVTQTPRHKVTEMGQEVTMRCQPILGHNTVFWYRQTMMQGLELLAYFRNRAPLDDSGMPKDRFSAEMPDATLATLKIQPSEPRDSAVYFCASGLVGRTRTSGGYNEQFFGPGTRLTVL.